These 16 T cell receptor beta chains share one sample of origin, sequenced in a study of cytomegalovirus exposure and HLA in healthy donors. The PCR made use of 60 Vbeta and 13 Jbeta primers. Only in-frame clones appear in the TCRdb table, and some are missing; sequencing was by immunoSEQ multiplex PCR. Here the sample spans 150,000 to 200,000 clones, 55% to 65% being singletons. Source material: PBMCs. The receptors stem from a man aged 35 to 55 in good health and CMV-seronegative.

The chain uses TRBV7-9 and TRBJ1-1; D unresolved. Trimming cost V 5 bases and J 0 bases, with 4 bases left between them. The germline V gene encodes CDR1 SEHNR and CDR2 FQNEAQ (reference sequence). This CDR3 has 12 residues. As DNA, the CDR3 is TGTGCCAGCAGCCCAATGAACACTGAAGCTTTCTTT. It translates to CASSPMNTEAFF.

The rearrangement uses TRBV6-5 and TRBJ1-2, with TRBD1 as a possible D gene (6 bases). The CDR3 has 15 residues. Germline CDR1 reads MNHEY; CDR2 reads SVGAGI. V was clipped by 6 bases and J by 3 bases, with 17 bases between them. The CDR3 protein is CASSLLRAGDYGYTF. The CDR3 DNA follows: TGTGCCAGCAGCCTACTTCGGGCAGGGGACTATGGCTACACCTTC.

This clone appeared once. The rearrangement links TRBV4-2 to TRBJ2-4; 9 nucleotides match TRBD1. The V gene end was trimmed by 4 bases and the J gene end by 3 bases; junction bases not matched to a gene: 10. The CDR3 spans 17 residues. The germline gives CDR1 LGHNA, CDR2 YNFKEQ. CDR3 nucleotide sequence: TGTGCCAGCAGCCGGGAACAGGGGGCGAGTGGCAAAAACATTCAGTACTTC. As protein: CASSREQGASGKNIQYF.

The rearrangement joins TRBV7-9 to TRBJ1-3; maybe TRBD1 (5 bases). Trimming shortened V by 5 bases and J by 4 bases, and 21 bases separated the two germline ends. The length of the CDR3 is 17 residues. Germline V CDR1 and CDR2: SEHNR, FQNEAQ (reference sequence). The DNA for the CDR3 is TGTGCCAGCAGCAGTACCCGGGACTCAAAGGGGGGAAACACCATATATTTT. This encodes CASSSTRDSKGGNTIYF.

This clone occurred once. For the CDR3, the DNA is TGCGCCAGCGGGGGGGAGAGGGGCAATGAGCAGTTCTTC. Translation gives CASGGERGNEQFF. The chain joins TRBV5-1 to TRBJ2-1; 7 bases are shared with TRBD2. CDR3 size: 13 residues. Germline values: CDR1 SGHRS, CDR2 YFSETQ. V gave up 7 bases and J gave up 6 bases; unmatched junction bases: 7.

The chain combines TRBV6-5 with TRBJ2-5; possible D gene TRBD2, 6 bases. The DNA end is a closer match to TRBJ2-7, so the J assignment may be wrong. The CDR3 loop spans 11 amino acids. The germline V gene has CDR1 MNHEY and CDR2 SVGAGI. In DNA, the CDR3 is TGTGCCGTTGGGGACTCGTACGAGCAGTACTTC. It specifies CAVGDSYEQYF.

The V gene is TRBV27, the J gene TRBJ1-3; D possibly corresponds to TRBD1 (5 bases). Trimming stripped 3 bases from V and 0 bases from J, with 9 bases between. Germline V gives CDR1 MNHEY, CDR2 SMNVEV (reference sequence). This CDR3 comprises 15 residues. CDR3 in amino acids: CASSFQGLSGNTIYF. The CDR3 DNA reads TGTGCCAGCAGTTTTCAGGGCCTCTCTGGAAACACCATATATTTT.

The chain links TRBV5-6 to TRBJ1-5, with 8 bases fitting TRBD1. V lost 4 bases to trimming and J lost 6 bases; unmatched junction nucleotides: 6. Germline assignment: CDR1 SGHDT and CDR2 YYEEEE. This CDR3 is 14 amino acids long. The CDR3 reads CASSVTGGGQPQHF. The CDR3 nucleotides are TGTGCCAGCAGCGTCACAGGGGGGGGTCAGCCCCAGCATTTT.

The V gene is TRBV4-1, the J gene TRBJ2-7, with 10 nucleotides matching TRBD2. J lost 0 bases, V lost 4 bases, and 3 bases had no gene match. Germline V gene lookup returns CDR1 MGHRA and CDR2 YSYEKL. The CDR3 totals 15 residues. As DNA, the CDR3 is TGCGCCAGCAGCCGGACTAGCGGTAACTCCTACGAGCAGTACTTC. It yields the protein CASSRTSGNSYEQYF.

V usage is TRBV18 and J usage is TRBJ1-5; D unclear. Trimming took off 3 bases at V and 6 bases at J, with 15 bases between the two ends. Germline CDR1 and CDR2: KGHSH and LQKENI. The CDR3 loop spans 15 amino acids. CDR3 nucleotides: TGTGCCAGCTCACCCACGGCCGGCGGGAGTCAGCCCCAGCATTTT. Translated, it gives CASSPTAGGSQPQHF.

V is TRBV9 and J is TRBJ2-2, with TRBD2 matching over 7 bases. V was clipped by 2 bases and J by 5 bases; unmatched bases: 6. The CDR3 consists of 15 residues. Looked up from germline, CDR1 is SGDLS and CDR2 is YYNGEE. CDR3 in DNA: TGTGCCAGCAGCGTCCTAGCGGAAAGGACCGGGGAGCTGTTTTTT. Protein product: CASSVLAERTGELFF.

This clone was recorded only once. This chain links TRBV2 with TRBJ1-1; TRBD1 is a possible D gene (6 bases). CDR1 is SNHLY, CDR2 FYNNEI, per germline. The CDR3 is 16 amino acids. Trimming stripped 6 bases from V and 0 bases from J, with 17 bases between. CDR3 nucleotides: TGTGCCAGCAGCCCGATCGGGACACGAATGAACACTGAAGCTTTCTTT. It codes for CASSPIGTRMNTEAFF.

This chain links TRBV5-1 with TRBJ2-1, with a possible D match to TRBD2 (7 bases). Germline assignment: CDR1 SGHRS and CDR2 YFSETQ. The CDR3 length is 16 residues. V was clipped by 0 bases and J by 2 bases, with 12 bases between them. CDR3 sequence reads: CASSLGGGRTYNEQFF. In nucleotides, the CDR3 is TGCGCCAGCAGCTTGGGGGGGGGCCGCACCTACAATGAGCAGTTCTTC.

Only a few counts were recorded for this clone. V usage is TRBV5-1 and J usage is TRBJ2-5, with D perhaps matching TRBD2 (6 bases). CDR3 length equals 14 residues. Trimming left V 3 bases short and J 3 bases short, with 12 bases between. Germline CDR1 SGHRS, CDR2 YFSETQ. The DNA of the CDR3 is TGCGCCAGCAGCTCAGGACTACGGAAAGAGACCCAGTACTTC. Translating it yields CASSSGLRKETQYF.

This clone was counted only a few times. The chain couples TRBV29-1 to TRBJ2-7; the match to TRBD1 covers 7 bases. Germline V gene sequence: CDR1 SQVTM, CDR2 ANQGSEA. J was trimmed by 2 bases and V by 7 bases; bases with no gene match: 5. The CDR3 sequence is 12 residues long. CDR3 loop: CSGRDSTYEQYF. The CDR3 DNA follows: TGCAGCGGTCGGGACAGTACCTACGAGCAGTACTTC.

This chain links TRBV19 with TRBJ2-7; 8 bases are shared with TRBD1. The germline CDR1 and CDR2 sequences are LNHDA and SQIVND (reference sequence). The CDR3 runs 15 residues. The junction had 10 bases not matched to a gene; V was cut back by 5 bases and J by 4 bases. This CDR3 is CASSPPGGKRYEQYF. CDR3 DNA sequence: TGTGCCAGTAGTCCCCCAGGGGGCAAGAGATACGAGCAGTACTTC.